These 27 T cell receptor beta chains came from one sample sequenced in a study of cytomegalovirus exposure and HLA in healthy donors. Primers: 60 Vbeta forward and 13 Jbeta reverse. Repertoires were generated with immunoSEQ multiplex PCR, while TCRdb's copy carries only in-frame clones and drops some. Here the sample spans roughly 160,000 clones, roughly 78% being singletons. The sequencing sample was made of PBMCs. All receptors come from a woman aged 45-65 years in good health and CMV-seropositive.

The CDR3 bases are TGCGCCAGCAGCTTGCCTCTAGCGGGGGCGGGGGAGCAGTTCTTC. Translating gives CASSLPLAGAGEQFF. The V and J genes are TRBV5-1 and TRBJ2-1, with 10 nucleotides matching TRBD2. Looked up from germline, CDR1 is SGHRS and CDR2 is YFSETQ. CDR3 size: 15 residues. V shed 1 base and J 10 bases; nucleotides not matched to a gene: 8.

The gene calls are TRBV19 and TRBJ1-1; TRBD1 aligns across 7 bases. This CDR3 is built from 13 residues. Germline V gene data show CDR1 as LNHDA and CDR2 as SQIVND (reference sequence). The trim removed 5 bases at V and 6 bases at J, leaving 6 bases unmatched. The CDR3: CASSQGQDAEAFF. The CDR3 DNA reads as TGTGCCAGTAGTCAAGGACAGGACGCTGAAGCTTTCTTT.

The V gene is TRBV25-1, the J gene TRBJ2-7, with D uncertain. V was trimmed by 6 bases and J by 2 bases, leaving 8 bases between them. CDR3 length: 12 amino acids. From germline, CDR1 is MGHDK and CDR2 SYGVNS. The CDR3 DNA sequence: TGTGCCAGCAGGGCCTTTGCCTACGAGCAGTACTTC. Protein product: CASRAFAYEQYF.

The chain has TRBV7-2 and TRBJ2-7, with 8 bases fitting TRBD1. This CDR3 region has 14 residues. In germline, CDR1 is SGHTA, CDR2 FQGNSA. Trimming cost V 6 bases and J 0 bases; bases outside gene matches: 4. CDR3 amino acids: CASSRQGNSYEQYF. CDR3 DNA: TGTGCCAGCAGTCGACAGGGGAACTCCTACGAGCAGTACTTC.

The chain has TRBV14 and TRBJ1-1; 9 nucleotides align to TRBD1. The CDR3 spans 15 residues. J gave up 3 bases and V 4 bases, and 6 bases lay outside the gene matches. Looked up from germline, CDR1 is SGHDN and CDR2 is FVKESK. The CDR3 protein is CASSPNRGLYTEAFF. Here the CDR3 DNA reads TGTGCCAGCAGCCCGAACAGGGGGCTATACACTGAAGCTTTCTTT.

The chain links TRBV9 to TRBJ2-1; TRBD2 matches at 12 bases. Losses at the gene ends were 0 bases for V and 2 bases for J; bases not matched to a gene: 15. This CDR3 has 21 residues. Per the germline V gene, CDR1 is SGDLS and CDR2 is YYNGEE. For the CDR3, the DNA is TGTGCCAGCAGCGTAGTCGGTGGGGGAATACTAGCGGGGGGCCCCTACAATGAGCAGTTCTTC. Its protein product is CASSVVGGGILAGGPYNEQFF.

The chain carries TRBV4-3 and TRBJ2-5; 9 bases align to TRBD2. Germline loops: CDR1 LGHNA, CDR2 YSLEER. The CDR3 length is 15 residues. V lost 0 bases and J lost 5; bases outside the gene matches: 4. This CDR3 reads CASSQDGSGGETQYF. The DNA for the CDR3 is TGCGCCAGCAGCCAAGATGGAAGCGGGGGGGAGACCCAGTACTTC.

The chain links TRBV6-6 to TRBJ1-2, with a tentative D call TRBD1 (5 bases). Trimming pared 5 bases from V and 0 bases from J, leaving 13 bases between. The CDR3 consists of 15 residues. Germline CDR1 is MNHNY and CDR2 is SVGAGI (reference sequence). The DNA of the CDR3 is TGTGCCAGCAGTCAAACAGGATATTCTAACTATGGCTACACCTTC. Its translation is CASSQTGYSNYGYTF.

The chain couples TRBV15 to TRBJ2-2; 11 nucleotides line up with TRBD1. This CDR3 region has 15 residues. Germline V CDR1 and CDR2: LNHNV, YYDKDF (reference sequence). V lost 1 base, J lost 7 bases, and 2 bases stayed unmatched. Written as DNA, the CDR3 is TGTGCCACCAGCAGAGGGACAGGGGGCCACGGGGAGCTGTTTTTT. Translating it yields CATSRGTGGHGELFF.

This clone was seen a few times. The V and J genes are TRBV14 and TRBJ2-1; 8 bases align to TRBD2. This CDR3 region has 17 residues. The V segment lost 1 base and the J segment 4 bases; nucleotides outside the gene matches: 9. The germline CDR1 and CDR2 sequences are SGHDN and FVKESK. The CDR3 sequence is CASSQVMGLGAYNEQFF. The CDR3 region has the DNA TGTGCCAGCAGCCAAGTAATGGGACTAGGGGCGTACAATGAGCAGTTCTTC.

The rearrangement joins TRBV6-6 to TRBJ1-5, with 10 bases fitting TRBD1. The CDR3 extends over 16 amino acids. Germline trimming cut 5 bases from V and 3 bases from J; bases unmatched to any gene: 7. CDR1 and CDR2 from the germline V gene are MNHNY and SVGAGI (reference sequence). CDR3 residues: CASSSLDRGINQPQHF. CDR3 DNA: TGTGCCAGCAGTAGCTTGGACAGGGGGATCAATCAGCCCCAGCATTTT.

V is TRBV11-3 and J is TRBJ2-7; tentative D call: TRBD2 (5 bases). Germline lookup yields CDR1 SGHNT and CDR2 YENEEA. This CDR3 spans 16 amino acids. The germline V and J ends were trimmed by 5 bases and 6 bases, with 23 bases remaining between them. CDR3 region: CASSTKVPAGPREQYF. The CDR3 bases are TGTGCCAGCAGCACAAAAGTGCCCGCGGGCCCTCGCGAGCAGTACTTC.

This clone appeared a single time. This chain links TRBV5-5 with TRBJ1-5, with D maybe TRBD1 (5 bases). With 1 base removed from V and 7 bases from J, the gap between germline ends came to 18 bases. The CDR3 consists of 16 residues. Germline V lookup: CDR1 SGHKS, CDR2 YYEKEE (reference sequence). The CDR3 loop is CASSLQPSQGGQPQHF. The CDR3 DNA sequence: TGTGCCAGCAGCTTGCAACCGAGCCAGGGTGGACAGCCCCAGCATTTT. The variable domain in full, completed from reference TRBV5-5 and TRBJ1-5, reads DAGVTQSPTHLIKTRGQQVTLRCSPISGHKSVSWYQQVLGQGPQFIFQYYEKEERGRGNFPDRFSARQFPNYSSELNVNALLLGDSALYLCASSLQPSQGGQPQHFGDGTRLSIL.

CDR3 sequence reads: CASSSQTASYNSPLHF. In nucleotides, the CDR3 is TGTGCCAGCAGCTCCCAGACAGCCTCCTATAATTCACCCCTCCACTTT. This sequence joins TRBV5-4 and TRBJ1-6, with D possibly TRBD1 on 5 matching bases. Per germline, CDR1 SGHNT and CDR2 YYREEE (reference sequence). The CDR3 totals 16 residues. Deletions cut 3 bases from V and 0 bases from J, with 10 bases between.

The chain carries TRBV29-1 and TRBJ1-2, with TRBD1 matching 12 bases. The length of the CDR3 is 13 residues. Germline lookup yields CDR1 SQVTM and CDR2 ANQGSEA. The V and J ends lost 4 bases and 7 bases, in that order; junction bases with no gene match: 4. The CDR3 DNA reads as TGCAGCGTTGGGGGGACAGGGGGCGGTGGCTACACCTTC. Amino acids: CSVGGTGGGGYTF.

The chain couples TRBV6-1 to TRBJ2-2; 9 bases agree with TRBD1. The germline gives CDR1 MNHNS, CDR2 SASEGT. The CDR3 is 15 residues long. Germline trimming cut 1 base from V and 4 bases from J; bases unmatched to any gene: 1. The CDR3 region is CASSEGGQGTGELFF. The CDR3 coding sequence is TGTGCCAGCAGTGAAGGGGGACAGGGCACCGGGGAGCTGTTTTTT.

This sequence joins TRBV28 and TRBJ1-5; possibly TRBD1 for D (5 bases). The CDR3 has 15 residues. Trimming removed 5 bases at V and 4 bases at J, with 15 bases between. Germline assignment: CDR1 MDHEN and CDR2 SYDVKM. Here the CDR3 reads CASSKPPGLNQPQHF. CDR3 in DNA: TGTGCCAGCAGTAAACCCCCAGGGTTAAATCAGCCCCAGCATTTT.

The V call is TRBV30, the J call TRBJ2-5, with D maybe TRBD2 (5 bases). This CDR3 has 15 amino acids. Trimming left V 0 bases short and J 5 bases short, with 16 bases between. CDR1 and CDR2 (germline): GTSNPN, SVGIG (reference sequence). CDR3 amino acids: CAWSVLFLGIETQYF. In DNA, the CDR3 is TGTGCCTGGAGTGTACTGTTTCTCGGGATCGAGACCCAGTACTTC.

This clone was found once. J is TRBJ1-1 and V is TRBV7-2, with a possible D match to TRBD1 (5 bases). The CDR3 loop spans 15 amino acids. Germline CDR1 reads SGHTA; CDR2 reads FQGNSA. The V end lost 1 base, the J end lost 0 bases, and 9 bases lay between the germline ends. Here the CDR3 reads CASSLVGPLNTEAFF. DNA of the CDR3: TGTGCCAGCAGCTTAGTGGGGCCGTTGAACACTGAAGCTTTCTTT.

The sample holds one count of this clone. The gene calls are TRBV19 and TRBJ1-2; 7 bases are shared with TRBD1. The germline V gene encodes CDR1 LNHDA and CDR2 SQIVND (reference sequence). Trimming at V came to 3 bases and at J to 5 bases, leaving 9 bases not matched to a gene. This CDR3 contains 15 residues. The CDR3 DNA is TGTGCCAGTAGTATGTACCGGGACAGCAAATATGGCTACACCTTC. It codes for CASSMYRDSKYGYTF. The full variable domain, in which reference TRBV19 and TRBJ1-2 provide the parts outside the CDR3, is DGGITQSPKYLFRKEGQNVTLSCEQNLNHDAMYWYRQDPGQGLRLIYYSQIVNDFQKGDIAEGYSVSREKKESFPLTVTSAQKNPTAFYLCASSMYRDSKYGYTFGSGTRLTVV.

The chain carries TRBV18 and TRBJ1-5; 7 bases are shared with TRBD1. Trimming took 2 bases from V and 6 from J; bases not matched to a gene: 7. The CDR3 is 15 residues long. Germline values: CDR1 KGHSH, CDR2 LQKENI. The CDR3 spells CASSPSGQGGQPQHF. CDR3 coding DNA: TGTGCCAGCTCACCAAGCGGCCAGGGGGGTCAGCCCCAGCATTTT. The variable domain in full, with the rest retrieved from reference TRBV18 and TRBJ1-5, is NAGVMQNPRHLVRRRGQEARLRCSPMKGHSHVYWYRQLPEEGLKFMVYLQKENIIDESGMPKERFSAEFPKEGPSILRIQQVVRGDSAAYFCASSPSGQGGQPQHFGDGTRLSIL.

This chain connects TRBV6-1 to TRBJ1-2; weak D call: TRBD1 (6 bases). This CDR3 region has 14 residues. Per the germline V gene, CDR1 is MNHNS and CDR2 is SASEGT. Deletions cut 0 bases from V and 8 bases from J, with 13 bases between. The CDR3 spells CASSEAAGVGGYTF. The CDR3 DNA reads TGTGCCAGCAGTGAAGCTGCAGGGGTAGGGGGCTACACCTTC.

The chain recombines TRBV28 with TRBJ1-2, with D unclear. The germline CDR1 and CDR2 sequences are MDHEN and SYDVKM. V was trimmed by 5 bases and J by 7 bases, leaving 20 bases between them. The CDR3 sequence is 15 residues long. The CDR3 region is CASSRYYASGVGYTF. CDR3 nucleotides: TGTGCCAGCAGTCGTTATTACGCTTCGGGTGTTGGCTACACCTTC.

Only a few counts were recorded for this clone. The junction departs from germline at one end; a sequencing error may be responsible. The V and J genes are TRBV7-9 and TRBJ2-1, with TRBD2 matching 12 bases. CDR3 length: 16 amino acids. CDR1 and CDR2 (germline): SEHNR, FQNEAQ (reference sequence). This CDR3 is CSSSGRTSGNYNEQFF. In DNA, the CDR3 is TGTTCCAGCAGCGGCCGGACTAGCGGGAACTACAATGAGCAGTTCTTC.

This clone has only a few counts. The genes are TRBV6-1 and TRBJ1-6; D ambiguous. Deletions cut 0 bases from V and 10 bases from J, with 10 bases between. The CDR3 covers 14 residues. Germline V CDR1 and CDR2: MNHNS, SASEGT. DNA of the CDR3: TGTGCCAGCAGTGAAGCCGGGCGGGCATCACCCCTCCACTTT. As protein: CASSEAGRASPLHF.

Worth noting for this clone: Other DNA sequences of this sample code for an identical CDR3. The chain is built from TRBV18 and TRBJ2-1, with 10 positions matching TRBD2. Germline V CDR1 and CDR2: KGHSH, LQKENI. The CDR3 extends over 15 amino acids. V lost 6 bases to trimming and J lost 4 bases; unmatched junction nucleotides: 6. CDR3 bases: TGTGCCAGCTCGCCAAGGACTAGCGGTTACAATGAGCAGTTCTTC. This codes for CASSPRTSGYNEQFF.

The chain links TRBV19 to TRBJ2-1; possible D gene TRBD2, 6 bases. V was pared by 10 bases and J by 5 bases, with 18 bases between. The V gene's germline CDR1 is LNHDA and CDR2 SQIVND (reference sequence). The CDR3 consists of 14 residues. CDR3 DNA: TGTGCCACCTCGGTTTGGGACTTGAACAATGAGCAGTTCTTC. Translating it yields CATSVWDLNNEQFF.